This is a list of T cell receptor beta chains from one sample in a study of T cell changes during pregnancy in multiple sclerosis. Data came from immunoSEQ multiplex PCR; TCRdb stores just in-frame clones and leaves some out. Here the sample spans 45,000 to 65,000 clones, approximately 89% being singletons. The material sequenced was peripheral blood, taken after pregnancy. These receptors originate from a female donor in good health, enrolled as a control in a pregnancy study. The CDR3 runs from the conserved cysteine through the conserved F or W. The D gene is left open where the match is weak. Size values are once, few and many counts, or a class for expanded clones, and some rows have none.

-	TRBV15	TRBD2	TRBJ2-7	CATIGLAGGYEQYF	TGTGCCACCATCGGACTAGCGGGAGGGTACGAGCAGTACTTC
-	TRBV21-1	-	TRBJ1-2	CASSKAYDRDGYTF	TGTGCCAGCAGCAAAGCATATGACAGGGATGGCTACACCTTC
-	TRBV27	-	TRBJ1-2	CASRAPGLSPNYGYTF	TGTGCCAGCAGGGCACCGGGACTCAGTCCCAACTATGGCTACACCTTC
-	TRBV4-1	TRBD2	TRBJ2-1	CASSQDLLPSGYNEQFF	TGCGCCAGCAGCCAAGATCTCCTACCTAGCGGATACAATGAGCAGTTCTTC
-	TRBV5-1	TRBD2	TRBJ2-1	CASSLELAGTSNEQFF	TGCGCCAGCAGCTTGGAACTAGCGGGAACGAGCAATGAGCAGTTCTTC
-	TRBV2	TRBD1	TRBJ1-4	CASRRQGVTNEKLFF	TGTGCCAGCCGAAGACAGGGGGTAACTAATGAAAAACTGTTTTTT
once	TRBV6-5	TRBD1	TRBJ2-1	CASSYDRGSYNEQFF	TGTGCCAGCAGTTATGACAGGGGCTCCTACAATGAGCAGTTCTTC
-	TRBV18	-	TRBJ1-2	CASSPDEQLYGYTF	TGTGCCAGCTCACCCGACGAACAGCTCTATGGCTACACCTTC
-	TRBV19	TRBD1	TRBJ2-5	CASKGDRAQETQYF	TGTGCCAGTAAAGGGGACAGGGCCCAAGAGACCCAGTACTTC
-	TRBV7-9	TRBD2	TRBJ2-7	CASSFTSGPYEQYF	TGTGCCAGCAGCTTTACTAGCGGGCCTTACGAGCAGTACTTC
once	TRBV6-1	-	TRBJ1-1	CASSGWTGMNTEAFF	TGTGCCAGCAGTGGATGGACGGGGATGAACACTGAAGCTTTCTTT
-	TRBV11-2	TRBD1	TRBJ1-5	CASSLDLTGDQPQHF	TGTGCCAGCAGCTTAGATCTAACAGGGGATCAGCCCCAGCATTTT
-	TRBV6-1	TRBD2	TRBJ2-3	CASSDAAGGEDTQYF	TGTGCCAGCAGTGATGCAGCGGGAGGAGAAGATACGCAGTATTTT
-	TRBV28	-	TRBJ1-1	CASSFVRGTTEAFF	TGTGCCAGCAGTTTTGTGAGGGGGACCACTGAAGCTTTCTTT
-	TRBV19	TRBD2	TRBJ2-1	CASSIGRLAGGILSSYNEQFF	TGTGCCAGTAGTATAGGTAGACTAGCGGGAGGAATCCTAAGCTCCTACAATGAGCAGTTCTTC
-	TRBV6-5	TRBD1	TRBJ2-7	CASSIGQGGYEQYF	TGTGCCAGCAGTATCGGACAGGGAGGCTACGAGCAGTACTTC
-	TRBV9	TRBD1	TRBJ1-6	CASSSQTGLESPLHF	TGTGCCAGCAGCTCTCAGACAGGGCTAGAGTCACCCCTCCACTTT
-	TRBV5-4	-	TRBJ2-7	CASSPRSGSSYEQYF	TGTGCCAGCAGCCCACGGAGCGGGTCCTCCTACGAGCAGTACTTC
-	TRBV12-5	-	TRBJ2-7	CASGLGPGPTYEQYF	TGTGCTAGTGGTTTGGGTCCAGGGCCGACCTACGAGCAGTACTTC
-	TRBV5-6	-	TRBJ2-3	CASSLTSTDTQYF	TGTGCCAGCAGCCTGACTAGCACAGATACGCAGTATTTT
-	TRBV28	-	TRBJ1-1	CASSLGAGVMGAFF	TGTGCCAGCAGTTTAGGCGCAGGGGTTATGGGAGCTTTCTTT
-	TRBV2	TRBD1	TRBJ2-7	CASSGQASYEQYF	TGTGCCAGCTCGGGACAGGCGAGCTACGAGCAGTACTTC
-	TRBV19	TRBD2	TRBJ2-2	CASSIEAGDTGELFF	TGTGCCAGTAGTATAGAGGCGGGGGACACCGGGGAGCTGTTTTTT
-	TRBV7-2	TRBD2	TRBJ2-7	CASSTTSGPYEQYF	TGTGCCAGCAGCACAACTAGCGGCCCCTACGAGCAGTACTTC
-	TRBV5-8	TRBD2	TRBJ2-5	CASSGVPGLAVGETQYF	TGTGCCAGCAGCGGGGTCCCGGGACTAGCGGTAGGAGAGACCCAGTACTTC
-	TRBV23-1	-	TRBJ1-6	CASSQSGVRYSPLHF	TGCGCCAGCAGTCAATCCGGGGTTAGGTATTCACCCCTCCACTTT
-	TRBV6-6	TRBD1	TRBJ2-7	CATRPGTGLGEQYF	TGTGCCACCAGGCCCGGGACAGGGTTGGGGGAGCAGTACTTC
few	TRBV6-5	-	TRBJ1-1	CASSPRATEAFF	TGTGCCAGCAGTCCCCGAGCCACTGAAGCTTTCTTT
-	TRBV7-6	TRBD1	TRBJ1-2	CASSLRQGEKDGYTF	TGTGCCAGCAGCTTAAGACAGGGAGAGAAGGATGGCTACACCTTC
-	TRBV18	-	TRBJ1-2	CASSPWRESNYGYTF	TGTGCCAGCTCACCTTGGAGGGAATCGAACTATGGCTACACCTTC
-	TRBV1	-	TRBJ2-2	CTSSLQCTLAGDGGELFF	TGCACCAGCAGTCTTCAATGCACACTAGCGGGAGATGGCGGGGAGCTGTTTTTT
-	TRBV4-3	-	TRBJ1-2	CASSQIQGNYGYTF	TGCGCCAGCAGCCAAATACAGGGTAACTATGGCTACACCTTC
-	TRBV18	-	TRBJ1-3	CASSTGHSGNTIYF	TGTGCCAGCTCCACCGGTCACTCTGGAAACACCATATATTTT
-	TRBV5-1	-	TRBJ2-7	CASSLGIDINEQYF	TGCGCCAGCAGCTTGGGAATCGACATCAACGAGCAGTACTTC
-	TRBV10-3	-	TRBJ1-3	CATRGNTIYF	TGTGCCACTCGTGGAAACACCATATATTTT
-	TRBV6-5	TRBD1	TRBJ1-1	CASRSPTGYYTEAFF	TGTGCCAGCAGATCTCCGACAGGGTATTACACTGAAGCTTTCTTT
-	TRBV10-3	-	TRBJ2-5	CAIRRQEEETQYF	TGTGCCATCAGGAGACAGGAGGAAGAGACCCAGTACTTC
-	TRBV10-3	TRBD2	TRBJ2-3	CAIGSGGGGTDTQYF	TGTGCCATCGGCTCTGGGGGGGGTGGGACAGATACGCAGTATTTT
-	TRBV4-2	-	TRBJ2-7	CASSRELSYEQYF	TGTGCCAGCAGCCGGGAGTTGTCCTACGAGCAGTACTTC
-	TRBV7-2	-	TRBJ1-3	CASSLDAGKTGNTIYF	TGTGCCAGCAGCTTAGACGCCGGGAAAACTGGAAACACCATATATTTT
-	TRBV5-6	-	TRBJ1-6	CASSPPGHTSSYNSPLHF	TGTGCCAGCAGTCCTCCAGGACACACATCCTCCTATAATTCACCCCTCCACTTT
-	TRBV5-1	-	TRBJ1-2	CASSLLGEGHYGYTF	TGCGCCAGCAGCTTGCTGGGGGAGGGGCACTATGGCTACACCTTC
-	TRBV28	-	TRBJ2-6	CASRPPRQSGANVLTF	TGTGCCAGCAGGCCCCCACGTCAGTCTGGGGCCAACGTCCTGACTTTC
-	TRBV15	TRBD2	TRBJ2-1	CATSRDLAGVQGEQFF	TGTGCCACCAGCAGAGATTTGGCGGGAGTTCAGGGTGAGCAGTTCTTC
-	TRBV6-1	TRBD2	TRBJ2-1	CASSDSSGGKGEQFF	TGTGCCAGCAGTGATTCTAGCGGGGGGAAGGGTGAGCAGTTCTTC
-	TRBV5-4	-	TRBJ1-1	CASTPGGARTEAFF	TGTGCCAGCACCCCGGGGGGCGCACGGACTGAAGCTTTCTTT
once	TRBV5-1	TRBD1	TRBJ2-7	CASSSWTGVGEQYF	TGCGCCAGCAGCTCGTGGACAGGGGTGGGTGAGCAGTACTTC
-	TRBV7-2	-	TRBJ2-3	CASSSLTTYSTDTQYF	TGTGCCAGCAGCTCCCTGACAACATACAGCACAGATACGCAGTATTTT
-	TRBV13	-	TRBJ1-2	CASSQGVLGYGYTF	TGTGCCAGCAGCCAAGGGGTTCTCGGCTATGGCTACACCTTC
-	TRBV10-3	-	TRBJ1-3	CAISSGGNTIYF	TGTGCCATATCAAGCGGGGGAAACACCATATATTTT
-	TRBV5-5	-	TRBJ1-5	CASSPSDSQTHNQPQHF	TGTGCCAGCAGCCCGTCGGACAGCCAAACGCACAATCAGCCCCAGCATTTT
-	TRBV14	TRBD2	TRBJ2-3	CASRPTSGGSDTQYF	TGTGCCAGCAGGCCGACTAGCGGCGGTTCAGATACGCAGTATTTT
once	TRBV27	TRBD1	TRBJ1-2	CASSFRTGTEKFYGYTF	TGTGCCAGCAGTTTTCGAACCGGGACAGAGAAATTCTATGGCTACACCTTC
-	TRBV5-4	TRBD1	TRBJ2-5	CASSSDQGAGETQYF	TGTGCCAGCAGCTCTGATCAGGGGGCCGGGGAGACCCAGTACTTC
-	TRBV6-1	TRBD1	TRBJ2-7	CASLTSRGLEQYF	TGTGCCAGCCTTACAAGTAGGGGGCTTGAGCAGTACTTC
-	TRBV2	-	TRBJ2-5	CASSGVTGRETQYF	TGTGCCAGCAGTGGGGTGACAGGCAGGGAGACCCAGTACTTC